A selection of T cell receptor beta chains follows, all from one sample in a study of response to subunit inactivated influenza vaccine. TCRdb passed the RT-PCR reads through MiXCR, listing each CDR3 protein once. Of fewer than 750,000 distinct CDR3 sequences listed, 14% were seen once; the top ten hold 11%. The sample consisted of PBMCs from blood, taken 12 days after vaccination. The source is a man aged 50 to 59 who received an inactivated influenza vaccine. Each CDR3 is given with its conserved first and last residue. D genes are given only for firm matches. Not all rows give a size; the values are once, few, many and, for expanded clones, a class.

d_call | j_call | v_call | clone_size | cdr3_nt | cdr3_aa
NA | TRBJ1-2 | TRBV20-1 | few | TGCAGTGCAAGCCGACCCGGGGCTCCGGCGGGCTACACCTTC | CSASRPGAPAGYTF
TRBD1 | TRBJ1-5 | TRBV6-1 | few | TGTGCCAGCAGTGCTGTCGGGACAGGGACCCTCGGGAGCAATCAGCCCCAGCATTTT | CASSAVGTGTLGSNQPQHF
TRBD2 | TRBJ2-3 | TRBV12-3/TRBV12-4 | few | TGTGCCAGCAGAGGACTAGCGGGAGTGACAGATACGCAGTATTTT | CASRGLAGVTDTQYF
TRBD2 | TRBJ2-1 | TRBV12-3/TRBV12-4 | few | TGTGCCAGCAGTGCACTAGCGGGAGCCTACAATGAGCAGTTCTTC | CASSALAGAYNEQFF
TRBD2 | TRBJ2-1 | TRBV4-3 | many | TGCGCCAGCAGCCAAGATGTGGGACTAGCGGGAAACGAGCAGTTCTTC | CASSQDVGLAGNEQFF
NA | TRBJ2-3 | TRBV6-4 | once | TGTGCCAGCAGTGACTCTGGGGGGCGCGTGCAGTATTTT | CASSDSGGRVQYF
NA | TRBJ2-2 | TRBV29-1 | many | TGCAGCGTTGGTAGGGGGAGAGCAGGCGGGGAGCTGTTTTTT | CSVGRGRAGGELFF
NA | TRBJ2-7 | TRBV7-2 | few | TGTGCCAGCAGCTCCCCTTTGAGGGGGGCCTACGAGCAGTACTTC | CASSSPLRGAYEQYF
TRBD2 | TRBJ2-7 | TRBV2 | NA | TGTGCCAGCAGTGAATATGGTTCTTTGTGGCTAGCGGGAGCCCAACAGAACTACGAGCAGTACTTC | CASSEYGSLWLAGAQQNYEQYF
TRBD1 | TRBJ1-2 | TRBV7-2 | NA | TGTGCCAGCAGCTTAGAGACAGGGCTTTATGGCTACACCTTC | CASSLETGLYGYTF
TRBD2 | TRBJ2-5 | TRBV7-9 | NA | TGTGCCAGCAGCACAGGGACTAGCGGGGGGAGCATGGAGACCCAGTACTTC | CASSTGTSGGSMETQYF
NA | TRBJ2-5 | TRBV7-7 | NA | TGTGCTAGCAGTATGGGGGCACCTCTACAAGAGACCCAGTACTTC | CASSMGAPLQETQYF
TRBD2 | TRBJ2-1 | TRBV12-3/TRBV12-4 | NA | TGTGCCAGCAGTACCAGACCGGGACTAGCGGGAGTTGTTTCCTACAATGAGCAGTTCTTC | CASSTRPGLAGVVSYNEQFF
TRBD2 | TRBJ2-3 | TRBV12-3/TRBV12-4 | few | TGTGCCAGCAGTTTATTAGCGGGGGGTTCTAGCACAGATACGCAGTATTTT | CASSLLAGGSSTDTQYF